This T cell receptor beta chain was found in a study of beta chain features in type 1 diabetes. General study results and limits: Relative to healthy donors, patients appeared to have naive, central memory and Treg TCRB repertoires that were more similar.

As concerns this clone: The antigen is not known.

Germline V gene data show CDR1 as MNHEY and CDR2 as SVGAGI. CDR3 length: 16 amino acids. V lost 2 bases to trimming and J lost 10 bases, with 18 bases between them. Of the isolated RNA, all was reverse transcribed, and so the sequenced material was expressed TCRB transcripts. Produced via immunoSEQ multiplex PCR; TCRdb's table is partial and in-frame only. The data show 130,000 to 150,000 clones, roughly 48% seen once. The sequenced sample consisted of Tregs from blood. The rearrangement links TRBV6-5 to TRBJ1-6; D may be TRBD1 (6 bases). The clonotype was recovered from a man younger than 35 in good health. In DNA, the CDR3 is TGTGCCAGCAGTTACACGTTTTCGGGGGGCGGGTCACCCCTCCACTTT. Protein sequence: CASSYTFSGGGSPLHF.